This T cell receptor (beta chain) was sequenced for a study of beta chain features in type 1 diabetes. Only one heparinised blood draw was taken per donor, and its volume averaged about 120 mL. Each sorted population was over 98% pure. Germline V gene lookup returns CDR1 SGHNT and CDR2 YYREEE (reference sequence). The CDR3 runs to 14 residues. V was trimmed by 0 bases and J by 2 bases, leaving 7 bases between them. The authors reverse transcribed all of the isolated RNA, so sequencing captured expressed TCRB transcripts. Here immunoSEQ multiplex PCR was the method, and the copy in TCRdb shows in-frame clones only, minus some. The data hold about 710,000 clones, with more than 13% observed a single time. Findings and limits, study-wide: TCRB repertoires of naive, central memory and Treg cells appeared more similar among patients than among healthy donors. Significant though moderate, a shortening of TCRB CDR3s appeared in all four CD4+ subsets of Type 1 diabetes patients.

Turning to this clone: What it recognizes is unknown.

The sequence was obtained from a man aged 18 to 30 with type 1 diabetes. This rearrangement joins TRBV5-4 to TRBJ2-3; D gene ambiguous. The sample comprised naive CD4+ T cells from blood. CDR3 in DNA: TGTGCCAGCAGCTTGGGTTGGGACACAGATACGCAGTATTTT. It yields the protein CASSLGWDTDTQYF.